Detailed here is one T cell receptor beta chain. What it binds is not known. Per germline, CDR1 MNHNY and CDR2 SVGAGI (reference sequence). V was cut by 2 bases and J by 3 bases, with 7 bases left in between. The CDR3 is 13 amino acids. Individual cDNA molecules were tagged with unique molecular identifiers. TCRdb recomputed calls from the 5' RACE reads with MiXCR, one row per CDR3 protein. The repertoire consists of fewer than 20,000 distinct CDR3 sequences, with roughly 6.1% occurring once and the leading ten covering over 5%. The data were obtained in a study of early T cells in non-severe SARS-CoV-2 infection. Across the whole study: Sequencing used unsorted whole-blood bulk RNA, so chains lack pairing.

Whole-study findings and limits: Clonotype matching in VDJdb favored anti-spike CD8 responses and did not capture private and CD4 specificities.

This clonotype was sampled from an adult who was a healthcare worker with PCR-confirmed SARS-CoV-2 infection or an uninfected control (not recorded which). The J gene is TRBJ1-1, the V gene TRBV6-6; D might be TRBD1 (5 bases). The sequenced sample was whole blood. CDR3 coding DNA: TGTGCCAGCAGTTACGCAGGGTACACTGAAGCTTTCTTT. Translation: CASSYAGYTEAFF.